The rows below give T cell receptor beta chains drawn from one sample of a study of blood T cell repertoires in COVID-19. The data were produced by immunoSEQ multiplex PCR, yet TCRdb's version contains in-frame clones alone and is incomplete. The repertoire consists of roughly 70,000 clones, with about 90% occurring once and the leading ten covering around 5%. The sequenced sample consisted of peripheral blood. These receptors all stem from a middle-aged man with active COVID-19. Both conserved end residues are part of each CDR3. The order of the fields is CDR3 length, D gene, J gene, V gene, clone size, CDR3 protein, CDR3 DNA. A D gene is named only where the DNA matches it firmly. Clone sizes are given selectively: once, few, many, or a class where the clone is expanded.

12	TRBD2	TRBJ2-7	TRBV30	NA	CAASGSFDEQYF	TGTGCCGCTAGCGGGAGCTTCGACGAGCAGTACTTC
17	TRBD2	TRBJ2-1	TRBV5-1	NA	CASSLEGSGRRYNEQFF	TGCGCCAGCAGCTTGGAGGGGAGCGGGAGAAGGTACAATGAGCAGTTCTTC
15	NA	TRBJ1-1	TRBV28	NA	CASSLVQGKNTEAFF	TGTGCCAGCAGTTTAGTCCAGGGAAAGAACACTGAAGCTTTCTTT
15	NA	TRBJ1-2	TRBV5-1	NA	CASSPGRGGVYGYTF	TGCGCCAGCAGCCCAGGTCGTGGGGGCGTCTATGGCTACACCTTC
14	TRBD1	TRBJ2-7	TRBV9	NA	CASSGGTEPIKQYF	TGTGCCAGCAGCGGGGGGACAGAGCCCATAAAGCAGTACTTC
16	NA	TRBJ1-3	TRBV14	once	CASSQVYSPSGNTIYF	TGTGCCAGCAGCCAAGTTTACAGTCCCTCTGGAAACACCATATATTTT
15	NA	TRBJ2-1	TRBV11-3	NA	CASSLTEFSYNEQFF	TGTGCCAGCAGCTTGACGGAGTTCTCCTACAATGAGCAGTTCTTC
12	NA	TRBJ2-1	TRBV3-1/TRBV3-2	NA	CASSPDRTKQFF	TGTGCCAGCAGCCCCGACCGGACAAAGCAGTTCTTC
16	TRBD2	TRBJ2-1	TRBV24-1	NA	CATSDFSGGSRNEQFF	TGTGCCACCAGTGATTTCAGTGGCGGGAGCCGCAATGAGCAGTTCTTC
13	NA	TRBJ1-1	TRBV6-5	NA	CASSPSVNTEAFF	TGTGCCAGCAGTCCGTCAGTTAACACTGAAGCTTTCTTT
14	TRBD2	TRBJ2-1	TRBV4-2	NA	CASGGGSSYNEQFF	TGTGCCAGCGGCGGGGGGAGTTCCTACAATGAGCAGTTCTTC
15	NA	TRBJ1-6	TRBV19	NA	CASNQQENYNSPLHF	TGTGCCAGCAACCAACAGGAAAACTATAATTCACCCCTCCACTTT